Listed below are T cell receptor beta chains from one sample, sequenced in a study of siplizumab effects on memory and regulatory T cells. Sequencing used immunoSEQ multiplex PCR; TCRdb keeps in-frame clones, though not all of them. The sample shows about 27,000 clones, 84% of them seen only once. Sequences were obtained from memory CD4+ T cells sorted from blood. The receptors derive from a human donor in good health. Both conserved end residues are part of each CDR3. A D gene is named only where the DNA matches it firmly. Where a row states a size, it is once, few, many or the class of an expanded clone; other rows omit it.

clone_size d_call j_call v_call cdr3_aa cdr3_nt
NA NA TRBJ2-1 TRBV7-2 CASSSRIGSSYNEQFF TGTGCCAGCAGCTCTAGAATCGGGAGTTCCTACAATGAGCAGTTCTTC
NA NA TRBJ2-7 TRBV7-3 CASSQLPPNSGTYEQYF TGTGCCAGCAGCCAACTACCACCGAATAGCGGAACCTACGAGCAGTACTTC
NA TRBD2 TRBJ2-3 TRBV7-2 CASSPRTSTTDTQYF TGTGCCAGCAGCCCAAGGACTAGCACCACAGATACGCAGTATTTT
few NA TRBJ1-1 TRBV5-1 CASSPGTTEAFF TGCGCCAGCAGCCCGGGGACAACTGAAGCTTTCTTT
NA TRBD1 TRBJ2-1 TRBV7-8 CASSTGQGTYNEQFF TGTGCCAGCAGCACAGGACAGGGAACCTACAATGAGCAGTTCTTC
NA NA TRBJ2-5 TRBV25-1 CASSSAVGGAGETQYF TGTGCCAGCAGCTCCGCCGTGGGGGGCGCAGGAGAGACCCAGTACTTC
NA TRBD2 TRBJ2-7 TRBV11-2 CASSFETSGREQYF TGTGCCAGCAGCTTTGAGACTAGCGGCCGGGAGCAGTACTTC
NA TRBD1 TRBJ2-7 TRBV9 CASSARAGTDYEQYF TGTGCCAGCAGCGCCCGAGCCGGGACAGACTACGAGCAGTACTTC
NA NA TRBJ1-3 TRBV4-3 CASSPGGEFGSGNTIYF TGCGCCAGCAGCCCCGGGGGGGAATTCGGCTCTGGAAACACCATATATTTT
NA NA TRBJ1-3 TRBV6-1 CASSVGGFSGNTIYF TGTGCCAGCAGTGTGGGAGGTTTCTCTGGAAACACCATATATTTT
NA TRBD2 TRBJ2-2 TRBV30 CAWEPPRSGRIGRTGELFF TGTGCCTGGGAACCCCCGAGGAGCGGGAGAATAGGGAGGACCGGGGAGCTGTTTTTT
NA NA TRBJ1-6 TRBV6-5 CASSRDRSQGSPLHF TGTGCCAGCAGCAGAGATAGAAGCCAGGGTTCACCCCTCCACTTT
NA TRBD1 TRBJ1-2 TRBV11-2 CASSWGQGAHGYTF TGTGCCAGCAGCTGGGGACAGGGGGCCCATGGCTACACCTTC
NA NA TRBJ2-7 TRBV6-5 CASREEVPYEQYF TGTGCCAGCAGGGAGGAGGTCCCCTACGAGCAGTACTTC
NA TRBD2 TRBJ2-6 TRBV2 CASSEAPGLALSGANVLTF TGTGCCAGCAGTGAAGCGCCCGGACTAGCTTTATCTGGGGCCAACGTCCTGACTTTC
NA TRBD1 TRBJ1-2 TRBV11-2 CASSPRTGRYGYTF TGTGCCAGCAGCCCCCGGACAGGGCGTTATGGCTACACCTTC
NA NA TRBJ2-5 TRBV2 CASSLRDPRVQETQYF TGTGCCAGCAGTCTCCGGGACCCCCGGGTTCAAGAGACCCAGTACTTC
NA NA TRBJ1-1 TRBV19 CASISRQLEAFF TGTGCCAGTATTAGTCGGCAGCTAGAAGCTTTCTTT
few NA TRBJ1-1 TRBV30 CAWSYTTEAFF TGTGCCTGGAGTTACACCACTGAAGCTTTCTTT
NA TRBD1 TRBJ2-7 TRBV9 CASSPLPGQGHEQYF TGTGCCAGCAGCCCCCTACCGGGACAGGGGCACGAGCAGTACTTC
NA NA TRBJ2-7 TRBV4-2 CASSQGSYEQYF TGTGCCAGCAGCCAAGGCTCCTACGAGCAGTACTTC
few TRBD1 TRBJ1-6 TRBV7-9 CASRGDSRSPLHF TGTGCCAGCAGGGGGGACAGTCGGTCACCCCTCCACTTT
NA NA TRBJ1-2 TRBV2 CASSVGIRALYGYTF TGTGCCAGCAGTGTCGGTATCAGGGCTCTCTATGGCTACACCTTC
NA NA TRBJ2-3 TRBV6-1 CASSPRGGGAGYF TGTGCCAGCAGTCCCCGAGGGGGAGGGGCTGGGTATTTT
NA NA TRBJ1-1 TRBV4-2 CASSQVGMNTEAFF TGTGCCAGCAGCCAAGTGGGTATGAACACTGAAGCTTTCTTT
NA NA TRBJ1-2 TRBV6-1 CASSDERTNYGYTF TGTGCCAGCAGTGATGAGAGAACTAACTATGGCTACACCTTC
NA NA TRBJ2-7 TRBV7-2 CASSLGVSYEQYF TGTGCCAGCAGCTTAGGGGTCTCCTACGAGCAGTACTTC
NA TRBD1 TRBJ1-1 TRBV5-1 CASSLVQGAPLAFF TGCGCCAGCAGCTTGGTACAGGGGGCCCCCCTCGCTTTCTTT
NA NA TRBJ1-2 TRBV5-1 CASSSSGGNYGYTF TGCGCCAGCAGCTCGTCGGGGGGTAACTATGGCTACACCTTC
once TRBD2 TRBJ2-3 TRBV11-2 CASSSQREGPVQYF TGTGCCAGCAGTTCGCAGCGGGAGGGCCCGGTGCAGTATTTT
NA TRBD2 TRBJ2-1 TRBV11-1 CASSRWTSGRVDEQFF TGTGCCAGCAGCCGATGGACTAGCGGGAGGGTAGATGAGCAGTTCTTC
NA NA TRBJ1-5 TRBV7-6 CASSLEGKGNQPQHF TGTGCCAGCAGCTTAGAGGGTAAGGGCAATCAGCCCCAGCATTTT
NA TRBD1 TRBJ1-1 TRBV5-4 CASSNDRDTEAFF TGTGCCAGCAGCAACGACAGGGACACTGAAGCTTTCTTT
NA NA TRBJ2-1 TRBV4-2 CASSQEGTHGDEQFF TGTGCCAGCAGCCAGGAGGGGACCCATGGGGATGAGCAGTTCTTC
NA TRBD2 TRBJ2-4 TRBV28 CASSLAGNIQYF TGTGCCAGCAGTCTAGCGGGAAACATTCAGTACTTC
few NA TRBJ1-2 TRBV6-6 CASTLQVDGYGYTF TGTGCCAGCACCCTGCAAGTCGACGGCTATGGCTACACCTTC
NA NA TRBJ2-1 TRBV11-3 CASSLLGINEQFF TGTGCCAGCAGCTTATTAGGGATCAATGAGCAGTTCTTC